This TCR beta chain derives from a study of blood T cell repertoires in COVID-19. For the study at large: Donors in the United States, Italy and Spain gave samples during acute or convalescent COVID-19. PBMCs, B-cell-depleted T cells, or T cells were the source of the cDNA or gDNA that made up the material.

The CDR3 contains 15 residues. Trimming removed 5 bases from V and 4 bases from J; junction bases left unmatched: 4. Germline loops: CDR1 LNHDA, CDR2 SQIVND (reference sequence). Per the original data handling: From reference gene primer amplification, estimates of nucleated cell counts were derived. Sequencing used immunoSEQ multiplex PCR; TCRdb keeps in-frame clones, though not all of them. The DNA was the basis for D and trimming; V, J and clone size are from that table. The sample holds about 55,000 clones, almost 90% seen once. This rearrangement joins TRBV19 to TRBJ2-3; 12 bases line up with TRBD2. This clonotype was obtained from a man aged 60 to 69 with active COVID-19. Input material: peripheral blood. In DNA, the CDR3 is TGTGCCAGTAGTCCTCGACTAGCGGGAGCAGATACGCAGTATTTT. Residues: CASSPRLAGADTQYF.